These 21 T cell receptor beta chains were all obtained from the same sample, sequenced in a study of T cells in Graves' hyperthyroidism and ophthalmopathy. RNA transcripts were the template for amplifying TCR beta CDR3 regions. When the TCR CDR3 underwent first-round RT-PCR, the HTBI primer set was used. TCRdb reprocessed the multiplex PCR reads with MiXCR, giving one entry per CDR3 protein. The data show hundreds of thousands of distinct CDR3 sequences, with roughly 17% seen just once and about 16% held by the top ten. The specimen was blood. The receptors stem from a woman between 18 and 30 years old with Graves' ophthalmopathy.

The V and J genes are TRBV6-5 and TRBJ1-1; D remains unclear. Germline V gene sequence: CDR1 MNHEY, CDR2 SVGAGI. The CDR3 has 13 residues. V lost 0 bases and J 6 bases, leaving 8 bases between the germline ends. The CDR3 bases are TGTGCCAGCAGTTACTCGACTCCGTCTGAAGCTTTCTTT. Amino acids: CASSYSTPSEAFF.

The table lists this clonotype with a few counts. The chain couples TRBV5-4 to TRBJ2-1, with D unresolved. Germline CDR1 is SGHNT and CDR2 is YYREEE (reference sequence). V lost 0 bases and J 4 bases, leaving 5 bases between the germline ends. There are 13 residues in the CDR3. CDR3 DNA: TGTGCCAGCAGCTTGGAACAATACAATGAGCAGTTCTTC. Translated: CASSLEQYNEQFF.

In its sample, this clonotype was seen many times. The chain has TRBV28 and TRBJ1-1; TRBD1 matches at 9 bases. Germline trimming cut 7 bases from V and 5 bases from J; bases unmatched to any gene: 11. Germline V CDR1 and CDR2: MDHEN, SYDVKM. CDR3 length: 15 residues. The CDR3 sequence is CASKPPGTGLTEAFF. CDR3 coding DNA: TGTGCCAGCAAACCTCCCGGGACAGGGTTAACTGAAGCTTTCTTT.

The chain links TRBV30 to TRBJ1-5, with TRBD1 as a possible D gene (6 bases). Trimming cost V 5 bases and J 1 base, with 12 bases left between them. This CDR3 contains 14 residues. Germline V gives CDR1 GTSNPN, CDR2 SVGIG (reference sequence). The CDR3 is CAWSITGSNQPQHF. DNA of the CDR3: TGTGCCTGGTCAATCACAGGGAGCAATCAGCCCCAGCATTTT.

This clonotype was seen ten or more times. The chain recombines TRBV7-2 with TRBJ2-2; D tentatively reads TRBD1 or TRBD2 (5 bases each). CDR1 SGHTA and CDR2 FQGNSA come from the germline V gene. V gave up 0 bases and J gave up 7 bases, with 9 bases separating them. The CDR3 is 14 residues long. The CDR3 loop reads CASSLAGAGGELFF. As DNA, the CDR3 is TGTGCCAGCAGCTTAGCTGGGGCGGGCGGGGAGCTGTTTTTT.

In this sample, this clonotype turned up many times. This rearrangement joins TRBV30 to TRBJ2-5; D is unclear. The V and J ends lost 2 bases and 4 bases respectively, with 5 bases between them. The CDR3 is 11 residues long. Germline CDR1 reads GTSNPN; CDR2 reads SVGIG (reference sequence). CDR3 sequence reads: CAWSRRETQYF. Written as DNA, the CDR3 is TGTGCCTGGAGTAGGCGAGAGACCCAGTACTTC. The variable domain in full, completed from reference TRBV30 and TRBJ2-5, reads SQTIHQWPATLVQPVGSPLSLECTVEGTSNPNLYWYRQAAGRGLQLLFYSVGIGQISSEVPQNLSASRPQDRQFILSSKKLLLSDSGFYLCAWSRRETQYFGPGTRLLVL.

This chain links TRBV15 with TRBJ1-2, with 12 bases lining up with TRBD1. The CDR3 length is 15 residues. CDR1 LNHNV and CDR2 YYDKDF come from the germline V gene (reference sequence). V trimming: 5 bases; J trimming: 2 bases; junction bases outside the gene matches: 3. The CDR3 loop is CATSRGQGANYGYTF. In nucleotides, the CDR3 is TGTGCCACCAGCCGGGGACAGGGGGCAAACTATGGCTACACCTTC. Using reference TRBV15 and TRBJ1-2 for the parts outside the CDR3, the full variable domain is DAMVIQNPRYQVTQFGKPVTLSCSQTLNHNVMYWYQQKSSQAPKLLFHYYDKDFNNEADTPDNFQSRRPNTSFCFLDIRSPGLGDTAMYLCATSRGQGANYGYTFGSGTRLTVV.

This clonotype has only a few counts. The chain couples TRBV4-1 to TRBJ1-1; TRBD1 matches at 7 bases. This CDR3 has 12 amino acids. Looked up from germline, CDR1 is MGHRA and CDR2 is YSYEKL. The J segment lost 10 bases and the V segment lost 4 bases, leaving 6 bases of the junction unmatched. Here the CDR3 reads CASSLDRAGAFF. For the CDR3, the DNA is TGCGCCAGCAGCCTCGACAGGGCGGGAGCTTTCTTT.

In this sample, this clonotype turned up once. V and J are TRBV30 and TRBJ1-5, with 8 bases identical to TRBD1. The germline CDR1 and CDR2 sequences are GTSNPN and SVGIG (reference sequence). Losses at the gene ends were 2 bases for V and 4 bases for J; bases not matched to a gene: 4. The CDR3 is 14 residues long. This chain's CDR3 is CAWSRQGANQPQHF. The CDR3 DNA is TGTGCCTGGAGTAGGCAGGGGGCGAATCAGCCCCAGCATTTT.

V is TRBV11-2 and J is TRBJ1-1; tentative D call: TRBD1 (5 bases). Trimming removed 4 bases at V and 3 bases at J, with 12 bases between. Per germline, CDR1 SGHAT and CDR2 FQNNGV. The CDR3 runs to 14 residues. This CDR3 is CASSSGLGDTEAFF. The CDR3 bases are TGTGCCAGCAGCTCGGGGCTTGGGGACACTGAAGCTTTCTTT.

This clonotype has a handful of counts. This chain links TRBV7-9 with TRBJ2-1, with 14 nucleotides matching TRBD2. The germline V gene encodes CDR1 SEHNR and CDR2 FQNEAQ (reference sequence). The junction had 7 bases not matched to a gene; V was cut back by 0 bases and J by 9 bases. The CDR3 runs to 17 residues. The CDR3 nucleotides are TGTGCCAGCAGCTTAGCCCTGGGACTAGCGGGAGCCACTGAGCAGTTCTTC. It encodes CASSLALGLAGATEQFF.

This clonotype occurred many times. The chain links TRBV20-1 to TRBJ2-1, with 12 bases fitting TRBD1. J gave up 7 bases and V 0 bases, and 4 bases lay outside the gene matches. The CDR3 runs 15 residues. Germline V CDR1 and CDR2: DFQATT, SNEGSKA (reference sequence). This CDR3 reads CSAREGTGGRNEQFF. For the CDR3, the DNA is TGCAGTGCTAGAGAAGGGACAGGGGGCAGGAATGAGCAGTTCTTC.

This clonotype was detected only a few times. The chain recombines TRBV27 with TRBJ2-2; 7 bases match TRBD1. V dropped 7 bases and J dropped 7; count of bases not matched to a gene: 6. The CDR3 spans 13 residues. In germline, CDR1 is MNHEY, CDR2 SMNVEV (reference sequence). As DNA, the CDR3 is TGTGCCAGCAATGGACAGGCGGACGGGGAGCTGTTTTTT. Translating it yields CASNGQADGELFF.

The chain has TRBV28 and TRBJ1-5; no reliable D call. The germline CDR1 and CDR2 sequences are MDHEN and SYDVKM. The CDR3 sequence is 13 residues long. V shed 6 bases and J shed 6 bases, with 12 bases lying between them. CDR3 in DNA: TGTGCCAGCAGCCGGAACAGCGTTCAGCCCCAGCATTTT. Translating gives CASSRNSVQPQHF.

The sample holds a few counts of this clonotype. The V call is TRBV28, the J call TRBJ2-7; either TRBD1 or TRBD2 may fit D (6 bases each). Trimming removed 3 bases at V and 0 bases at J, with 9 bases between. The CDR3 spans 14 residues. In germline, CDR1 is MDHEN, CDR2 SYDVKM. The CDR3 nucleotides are TGTGCCAGCAGTTTTCGGGGGCCCTCCTACGAGCAGTACTTC. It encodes CASSFRGPSYEQYF. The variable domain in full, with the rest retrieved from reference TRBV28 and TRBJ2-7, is DVKVTQSSRYLVKRTGEKVFLECVQDMDHENMFWYRQDPGLGLRLIYFSYDVKMKEKGDIPEGYSVSREKKERFSLILESASTNQTSMYLCASSFRGPSYEQYFGPGTRLTVT.

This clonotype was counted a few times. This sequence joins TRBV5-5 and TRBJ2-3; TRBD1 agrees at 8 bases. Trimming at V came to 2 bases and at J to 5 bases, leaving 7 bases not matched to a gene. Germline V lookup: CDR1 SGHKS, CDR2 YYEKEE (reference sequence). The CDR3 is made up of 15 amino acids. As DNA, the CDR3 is TGTGCCAGCAGCTTTGGACAGGGTGGCCTAGATACGCAGTATTTT. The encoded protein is CASSFGQGGLDTQYF.

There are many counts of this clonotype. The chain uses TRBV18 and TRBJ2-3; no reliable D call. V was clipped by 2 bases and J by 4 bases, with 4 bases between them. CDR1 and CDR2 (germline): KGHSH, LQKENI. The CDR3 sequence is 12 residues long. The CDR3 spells CASSPIADTQYF. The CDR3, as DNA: TGTGCCAGCTCACCAATAGCAGATACGCAGTATTTT.

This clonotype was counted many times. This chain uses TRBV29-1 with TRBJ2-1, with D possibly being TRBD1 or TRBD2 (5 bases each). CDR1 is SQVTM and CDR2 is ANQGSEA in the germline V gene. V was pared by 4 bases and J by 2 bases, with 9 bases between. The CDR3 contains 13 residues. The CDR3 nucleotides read TGCAGCGTTGTGGGGGTCACCTACAATGAGCAGTTCTTC. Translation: CSVVGVTYNEQFF.

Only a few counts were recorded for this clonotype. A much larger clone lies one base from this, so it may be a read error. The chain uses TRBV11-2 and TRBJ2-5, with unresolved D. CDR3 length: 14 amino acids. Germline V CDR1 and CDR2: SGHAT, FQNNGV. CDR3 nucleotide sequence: TGTGCCAGCAGCCCAACCAGCAGAAGAGAGGCCCAGTACTTC. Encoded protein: CASSPTSRREAQYF.

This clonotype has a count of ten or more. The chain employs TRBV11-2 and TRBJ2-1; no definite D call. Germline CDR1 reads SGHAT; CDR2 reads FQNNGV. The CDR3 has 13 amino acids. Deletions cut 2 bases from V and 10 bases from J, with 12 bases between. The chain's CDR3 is CASSLPRSLEQFF. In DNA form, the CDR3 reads TGTGCCAGCAGCTTACCCCGGAGTTTGGAGCAGTTCTTC.

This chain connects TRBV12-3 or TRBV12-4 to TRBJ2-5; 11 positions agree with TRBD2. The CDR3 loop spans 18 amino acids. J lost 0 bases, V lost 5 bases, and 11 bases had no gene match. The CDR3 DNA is TGTGCCAGCAGTCCCTGGCTAGCGGGGGGCGCATACCAAGAGACCCAGTACTTC. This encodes CASSPWLAGGAYQETQYF.